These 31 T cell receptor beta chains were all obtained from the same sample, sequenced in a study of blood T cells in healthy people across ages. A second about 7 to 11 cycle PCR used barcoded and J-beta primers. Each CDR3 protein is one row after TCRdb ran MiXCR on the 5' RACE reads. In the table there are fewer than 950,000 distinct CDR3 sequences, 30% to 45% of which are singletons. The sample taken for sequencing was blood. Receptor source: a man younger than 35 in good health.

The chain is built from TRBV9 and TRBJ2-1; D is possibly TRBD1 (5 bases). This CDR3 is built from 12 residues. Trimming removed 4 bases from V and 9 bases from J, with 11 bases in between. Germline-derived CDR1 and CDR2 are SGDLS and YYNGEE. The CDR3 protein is CASSTGGSEQFF. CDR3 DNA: TGTGCCAGCAGCACAGGCGGCAGTGAGCAGTTCTTC.

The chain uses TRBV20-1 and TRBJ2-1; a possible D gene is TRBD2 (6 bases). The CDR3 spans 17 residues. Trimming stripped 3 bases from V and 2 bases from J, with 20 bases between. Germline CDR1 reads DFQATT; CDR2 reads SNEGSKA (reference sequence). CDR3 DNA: TGCAGTGCTAGGGGGGGTAATAGGCAGTCCCCCTACAATGAGCAGTTCTTC. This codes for CSARGGNRQSPYNEQFF.

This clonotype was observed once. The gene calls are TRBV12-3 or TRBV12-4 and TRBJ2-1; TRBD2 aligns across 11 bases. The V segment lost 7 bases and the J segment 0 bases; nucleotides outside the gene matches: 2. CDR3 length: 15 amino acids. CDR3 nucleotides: TGTGCCAGCACTAGCGGGGGGCCCTCCTACAATGAGCAGTTCTTC. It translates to CASTSGGPSYNEQFF.

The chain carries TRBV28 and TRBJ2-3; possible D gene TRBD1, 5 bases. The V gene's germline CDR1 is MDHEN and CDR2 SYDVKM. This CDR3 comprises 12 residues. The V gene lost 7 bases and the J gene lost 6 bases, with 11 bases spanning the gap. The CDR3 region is CASNYGADTQYF. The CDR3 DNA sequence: TGTGCCAGCAATTATGGGGCGGATACGCAGTATTTT.

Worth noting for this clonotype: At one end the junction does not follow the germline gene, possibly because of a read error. This CDR3 is CASGYKAGTAYEQYF. CDR3 in DNA: TGTGCCAGCGGTTACAAAGCCGGGACAGCCTACGAGCAGTACTTC. The rearrangement uses TRBV6-2 or TRBV6-3 and TRBJ2-7; 7 positions match TRBD1. Looked up from germline, CDR1 is MNHEY and CDR2 is SVGEGT. This CDR3 comprises 15 residues.

The CDR3 region is CSARDTSGQETQYF. CDR3 in DNA: TGCAGTGCCAGGGATACTAGCGGCCAAGAGACCCAGTACTTC. This rearrangement joins TRBV20-1 to TRBJ2-5; 8 bases match TRBD2. The V gene's germline CDR1 is DFQATT and CDR2 SNEGSKA (reference sequence). The CDR3 spans 14 residues. With 6 bases clipped from V and 1 base from J, the junction kept 7 bases outside the gene matches.

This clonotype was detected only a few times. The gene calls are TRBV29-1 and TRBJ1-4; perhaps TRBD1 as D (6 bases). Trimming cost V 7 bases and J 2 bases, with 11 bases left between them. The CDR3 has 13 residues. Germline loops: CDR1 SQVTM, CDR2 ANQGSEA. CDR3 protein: CSGQGSTNEKLFF. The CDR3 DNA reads TGCAGCGGCCAGGGGTCTACTAATGAAAAACTGTTTTTT. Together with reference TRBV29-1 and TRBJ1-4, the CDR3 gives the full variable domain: SAVISQKPSRDICQRGTSLTIQCQVDSQVTMMFWYRQQPGQSLTLIATANQGSEATYESGFVIDKFPISRPNLTFSTLTVSNMSPEDSSIYLCSGQGSTNEKLFFGSGTQLSVL.

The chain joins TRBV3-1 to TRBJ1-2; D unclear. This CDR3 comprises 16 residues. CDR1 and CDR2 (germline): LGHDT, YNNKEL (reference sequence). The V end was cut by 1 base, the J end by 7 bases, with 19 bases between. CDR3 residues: CASSQGYGRGGSGYTF. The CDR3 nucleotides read TGTGCCAGCAGCCAAGGATATGGGCGGGGAGGATCTGGCTACACCTTC.

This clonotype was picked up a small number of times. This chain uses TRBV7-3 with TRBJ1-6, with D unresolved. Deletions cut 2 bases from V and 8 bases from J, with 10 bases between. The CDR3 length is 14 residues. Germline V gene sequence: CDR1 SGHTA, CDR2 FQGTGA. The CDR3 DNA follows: TGTGCCAGCAGCTTAGGGGAACGGGATTCACCCCTCCACTTT. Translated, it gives CASSLGERDSPLHF.

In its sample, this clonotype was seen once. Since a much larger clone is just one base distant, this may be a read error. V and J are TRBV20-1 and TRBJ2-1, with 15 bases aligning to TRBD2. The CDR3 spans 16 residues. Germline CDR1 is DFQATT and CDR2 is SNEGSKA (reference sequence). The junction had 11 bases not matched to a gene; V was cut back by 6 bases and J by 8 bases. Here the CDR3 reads CSAGTSGGPSWYEQFF. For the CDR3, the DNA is TGCAGTGCGGGGACTAGCGGGGGGCCGTCATGGTATGAGCAGTTCTTC.

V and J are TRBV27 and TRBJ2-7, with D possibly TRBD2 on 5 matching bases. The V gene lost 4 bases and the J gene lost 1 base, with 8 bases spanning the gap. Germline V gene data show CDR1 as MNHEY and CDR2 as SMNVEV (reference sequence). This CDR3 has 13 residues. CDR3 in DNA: TGTGCCAGCAGTTACGGGATGTCCTACGAGCAGTACTTC. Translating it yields CASSYGMSYEQYF.

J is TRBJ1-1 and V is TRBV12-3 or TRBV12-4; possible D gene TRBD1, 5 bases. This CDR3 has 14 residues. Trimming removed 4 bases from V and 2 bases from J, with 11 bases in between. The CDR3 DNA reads TGTGCCAGCAGTTCACGGACATCTAACACTGAAGCTTTCTTT. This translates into CASSSRTSNTEAFF.

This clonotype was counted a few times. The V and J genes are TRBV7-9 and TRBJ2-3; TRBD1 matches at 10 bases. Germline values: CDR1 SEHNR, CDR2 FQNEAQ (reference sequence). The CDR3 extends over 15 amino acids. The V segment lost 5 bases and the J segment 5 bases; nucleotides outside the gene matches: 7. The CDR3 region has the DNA TGTGCCAGCAGCAAGTCGGGACAGGGGCTAGATACGCAGTATTTT. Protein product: CASSKSGQGLDTQYF.

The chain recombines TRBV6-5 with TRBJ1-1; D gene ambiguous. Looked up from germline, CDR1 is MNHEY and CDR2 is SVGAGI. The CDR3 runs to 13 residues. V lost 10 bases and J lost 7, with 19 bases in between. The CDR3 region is CATRRSAADEAFF. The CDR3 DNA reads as TGTGCCACCCGCAGGTCTGCAGCCGATGAAGCTTTCTTT.

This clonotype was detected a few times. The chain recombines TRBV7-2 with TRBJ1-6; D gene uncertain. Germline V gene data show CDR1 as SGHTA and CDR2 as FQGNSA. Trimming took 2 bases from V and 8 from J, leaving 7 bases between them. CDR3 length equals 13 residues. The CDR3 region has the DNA TGTGCCAGCAGCTTAAGTAGGGATTCACCCCTCCACTTT. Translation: CASSLSRDSPLHF.

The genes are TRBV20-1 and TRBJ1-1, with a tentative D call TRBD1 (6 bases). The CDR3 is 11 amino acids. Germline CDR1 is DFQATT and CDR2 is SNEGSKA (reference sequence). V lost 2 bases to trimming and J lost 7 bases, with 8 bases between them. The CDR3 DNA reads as TGCAGTGCTAGACGGGGGCTTGAAGCTTTCTTT. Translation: CSARRGLEAFF.

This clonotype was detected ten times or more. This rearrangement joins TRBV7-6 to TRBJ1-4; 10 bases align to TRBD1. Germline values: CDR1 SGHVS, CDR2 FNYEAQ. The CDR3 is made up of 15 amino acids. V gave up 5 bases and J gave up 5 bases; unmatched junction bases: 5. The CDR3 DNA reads TGTGCCAGCAGCCCCTTGGGACAGGGGAATGAAAAACTGTTTTTT. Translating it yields CASSPLGQGNEKLFF.

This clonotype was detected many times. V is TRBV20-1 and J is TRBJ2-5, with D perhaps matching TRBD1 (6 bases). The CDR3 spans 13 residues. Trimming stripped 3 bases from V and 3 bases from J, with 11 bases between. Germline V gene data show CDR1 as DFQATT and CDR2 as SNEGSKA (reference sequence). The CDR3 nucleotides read TGCAGTGCTAGCGCTCCAGGGGAAGAGACCCAGTACTTC. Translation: CSASAPGEETQYF.

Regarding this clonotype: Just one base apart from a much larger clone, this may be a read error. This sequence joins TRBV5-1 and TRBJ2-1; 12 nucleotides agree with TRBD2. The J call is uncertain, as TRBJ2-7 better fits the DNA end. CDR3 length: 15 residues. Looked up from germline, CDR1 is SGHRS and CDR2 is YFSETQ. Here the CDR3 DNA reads TGCGCCAGCAGCCGGACTAGCGGGATCTACAATGAGCAGTACTTC. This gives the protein CASSRTSGIYNEQYF.

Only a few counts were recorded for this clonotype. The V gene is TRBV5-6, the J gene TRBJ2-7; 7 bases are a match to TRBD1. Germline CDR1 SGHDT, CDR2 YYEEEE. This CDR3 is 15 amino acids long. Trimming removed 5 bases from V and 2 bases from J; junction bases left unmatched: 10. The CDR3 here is CASSRRQGIAYEQYF. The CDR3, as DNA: TGTGCCAGCAGTCGTCGACAGGGTATAGCCTACGAGCAGTACTTC.

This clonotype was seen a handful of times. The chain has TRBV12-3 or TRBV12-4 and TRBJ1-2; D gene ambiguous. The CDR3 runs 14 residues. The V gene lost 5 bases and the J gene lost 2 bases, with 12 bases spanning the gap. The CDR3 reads CASSRSDPNYGYTF. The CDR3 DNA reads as TGTGCCAGCAGTCGATCCGATCCCAACTATGGCTACACCTTC.

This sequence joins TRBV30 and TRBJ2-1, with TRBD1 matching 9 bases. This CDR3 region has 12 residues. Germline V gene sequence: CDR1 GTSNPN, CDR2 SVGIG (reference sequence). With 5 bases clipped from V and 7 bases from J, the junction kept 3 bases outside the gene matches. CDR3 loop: CAWGDRVNEQFF. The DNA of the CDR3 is TGTGCCTGGGGGGACAGGGTAAATGAGCAGTTCTTC.

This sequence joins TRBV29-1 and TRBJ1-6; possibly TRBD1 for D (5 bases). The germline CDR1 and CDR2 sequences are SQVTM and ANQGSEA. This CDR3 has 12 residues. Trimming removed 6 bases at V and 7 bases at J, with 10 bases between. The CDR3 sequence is CSVRDPNSPLHF. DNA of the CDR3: TGCAGCGTCCGGGACCCGAATTCACCCCTCCACTTT.

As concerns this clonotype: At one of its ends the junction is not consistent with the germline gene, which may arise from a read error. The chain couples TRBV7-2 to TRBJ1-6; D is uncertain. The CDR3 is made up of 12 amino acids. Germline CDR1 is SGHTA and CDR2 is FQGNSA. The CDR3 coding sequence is TGTGCCAGCAGGGACGGAAATTCACCCCCCCACTTT. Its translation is CASRDGNSPPHF.

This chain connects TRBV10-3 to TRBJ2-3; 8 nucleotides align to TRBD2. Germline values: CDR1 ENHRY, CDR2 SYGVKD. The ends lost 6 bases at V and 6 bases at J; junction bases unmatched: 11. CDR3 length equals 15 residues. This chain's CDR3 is CAIRLGLVGTDTQYF. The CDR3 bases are TGTGCCATCAGACTGGGACTAGTAGGGACCGATACGCAGTATTTT.

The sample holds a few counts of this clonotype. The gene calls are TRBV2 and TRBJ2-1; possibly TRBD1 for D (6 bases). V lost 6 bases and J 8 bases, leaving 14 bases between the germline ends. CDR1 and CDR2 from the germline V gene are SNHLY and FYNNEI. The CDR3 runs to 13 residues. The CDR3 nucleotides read TGTGCCAGCAGAGTGAATGGGGGCGATGAGCAGTTCTTC. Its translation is CASRVNGGDEQFF.

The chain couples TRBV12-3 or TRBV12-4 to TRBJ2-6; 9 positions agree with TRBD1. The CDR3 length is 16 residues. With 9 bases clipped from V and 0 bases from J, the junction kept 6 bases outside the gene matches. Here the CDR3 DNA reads TGTGCCAGTAGTGGGACAGGGACCTCTGGGGCCAACGTCCTGACTTTC. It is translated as CASSGTGTSGANVLTF.

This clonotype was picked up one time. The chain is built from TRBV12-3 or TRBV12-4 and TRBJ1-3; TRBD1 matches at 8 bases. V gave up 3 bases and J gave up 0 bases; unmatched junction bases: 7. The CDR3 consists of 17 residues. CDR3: CASSLGTGGFSGNTIYF. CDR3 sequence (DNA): TGTGCCAGCAGTTTGGGGACAGGCGGATTCTCTGGAAACACCATATATTTT.

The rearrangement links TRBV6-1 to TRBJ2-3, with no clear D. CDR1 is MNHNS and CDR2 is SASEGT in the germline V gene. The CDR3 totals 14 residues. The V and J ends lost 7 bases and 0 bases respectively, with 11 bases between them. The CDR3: CASKLTESTDTQYF. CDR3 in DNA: TGTGCCAGCAAGTTGACGGAGAGCACAGATACGCAGTATTTT.

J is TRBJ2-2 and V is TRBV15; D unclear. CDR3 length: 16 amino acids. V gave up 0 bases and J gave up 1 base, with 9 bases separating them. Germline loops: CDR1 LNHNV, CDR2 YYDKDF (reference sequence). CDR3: CATSRDWRQNTGELFF. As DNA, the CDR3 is TGTGCCACCAGCAGAGATTGGAGACAGAACACCGGGGAGCTGTTTTTT.

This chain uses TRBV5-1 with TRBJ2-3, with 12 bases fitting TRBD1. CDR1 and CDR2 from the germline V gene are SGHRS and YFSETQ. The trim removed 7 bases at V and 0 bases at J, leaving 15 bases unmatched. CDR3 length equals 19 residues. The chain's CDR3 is CASSRRDRGPIPSTDTQYF. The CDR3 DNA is TGCGCCAGCTCCCGCCGGGACAGGGGGCCGATTCCTAGCACAGATACGCAGTATTTT.